The 27 T cell receptor beta chains reported below all come from one sample, sequenced in a study of OX40 agonist ivuxolimab in advanced cancers. The assay was immunoSEQ multiplex PCR, and TCRdb's table has in-frame clones only and misses some. The sample comprises more than 50,000 clones, 70% to 90% of which are singletons, and roughly 0.88% rests with the top ten. The sample consisted of CD4+ or CD8+ T cells sorted from blood, taken in a trial of the OX40 agonist ivuxolimab. The receptors come from an adult with an advanced solid tumor such as melanoma, head and neck, liver or kidney cancer.

The J gene is TRBJ1-2, the V gene TRBV5-1; a weak D match, TRBD1 (6 bases). Per the germline V gene, CDR1 is SGHRS and CDR2 is YFSETQ. Trimming took off 3 bases at V and 0 bases at J, with 12 bases between the two ends. This CDR3 has 15 residues. The CDR3 reads CASSWGGKANYGYTF. Written as DNA, the CDR3 is TGCGCCAGCAGCTGGGGGGGCAAAGCTAACTATGGCTACACCTTC.

The CDR3 spells CAHGGIETDTQYF. The CDR3 region has the DNA TGTGCTCACGGCGGGATAGAGACAGATACGCAGTATTTT. The rearrangement joins TRBV30 to TRBJ2-3; D is perhaps TRBD2 (6 bases). This CDR3 comprises 13 residues. Per germline, CDR1 GTSNPN and CDR2 SVGIG (reference sequence).

V gene TRBV27 combines with J gene TRBJ2-7; D might be TRBD1 (6 bases). V shed 5 bases and J shed 3 bases, with 14 bases lying between them. The CDR3 consists of 14 residues. In germline, CDR1 is MNHEY, CDR2 SMNVEV (reference sequence). The CDR3 bases are TGTGCCAGCAGTGAAAGCTTAGGGGGCTACGAGCAGTACTTC. As protein: CASSESLGGYEQYF.

This clone was counted between two and nine times. The chain is built from TRBV30 and TRBJ1-3, with D perhaps matching TRBD1 (6 bases). The CDR3 is made up of 15 amino acids. V lost 0 bases and J 3 bases, leaving 12 bases between the germline ends. In germline, CDR1 is GTSNPN, CDR2 SVGIG (reference sequence). The CDR3 nucleotides are TGTGCCTGGAGTGTATCAGGGGCAGGTGGAAACACCATATATTTT. Its protein product is CAWSVSGAGGNTIYF.

The V gene is TRBV6-1, the J gene TRBJ2-7, with D maybe TRBD1 (6 bases). V was trimmed by 6 bases and J by 3 bases, leaving 12 bases between them. The germline CDR1 and CDR2 sequences are MNHNS and SASEGT. The CDR3 spans 13 residues. For the CDR3, the DNA is TGTGCCAGCAGGAAGGGGGTACTCTACGAGCAGTACTTC. Protein product: CASRKGVLYEQYF.

This chain connects TRBV4-2 to TRBJ2-6; no definite D call. CDR1 is LGHNA, CDR2 YNFKEQ, per germline. Trimming left V 0 bases short and J 0 bases short, with 6 bases between. The CDR3 has 16 residues. The CDR3 reads CASSQELVSGANVLTF. In nucleotides, the CDR3 is TGTGCCAGCAGCCAAGAGCTGGTCTCTGGGGCCAACGTCCTGACTTTC.

This chain links TRBV6-5 with TRBJ2-7, with 10 positions matching TRBD1. Germline V gene sequence: CDR1 MNHEY, CDR2 SVGAGI. The CDR3 totals 14 residues. Trimming removed 7 bases from V and 4 bases from J; junction bases left unmatched: 7. DNA for the CDR3: TGTGCCAGCAAGCTGACAGGGGGCACATACGAGCAGTACTTC. Translation: CASKLTGGTYEQYF.

The chain uses TRBV28 and TRBJ1-4; D not resolved. This CDR3 has 15 residues. Germline CDR1 and CDR2: MDHEN and SYDVKM. Trimming removed 5 bases from V and 1 base from J, with 11 bases in between. The DNA for the CDR3 is TGTGCCAGCAGTCCTACGTTGGTAACTAATGAAAAACTGTTTTTT. Translation: CASSPTLVTNEKLFF.

This chain joins TRBV14 and TRBJ1-2, with D maybe TRBD1 (5 bases). The germline CDR1 and CDR2 sequences are SGHDN and FVKESK. Trimming left V 3 bases short and J 8 bases short, with 13 bases between. This CDR3 spans 13 amino acids. In DNA, the CDR3 is TGTGCCAGCAGCCATCCAGAGGGGCAAGGCTACACCTTC. Amino acids: CASSHPEGQGYTF.

The chain has TRBV7-2 and TRBJ2-2; D is ambiguous. The germline V and J ends were trimmed by 5 bases and 5 bases, with 9 bases remaining between them. CDR1 is SGHTA, CDR2 FQGNSA, per germline. CDR3 size: 13 residues. CDR3 sequence (DNA): TGTGCCAGCAGCAAAGACGGGACCGGGGAGCTGTTTTTT. Encoded protein: CASSKDGTGELFF.

This chain connects TRBV21-1 to TRBJ1-5. TRBV21-1 is an annotated pseudogene. This CDR3 has 16 residues. CDR3 in DNA: TGTGCCAGCAGCCTGTGGGGGGGTTGTGTGGCGCTGAGCCAGCATTTT. Its protein is CASSLWGGCVALSQHF.

The chain carries TRBV4-1 and TRBJ2-7; 7 nucleotides align to TRBD2. The CDR3 spans 15 residues. Germline CDR1 MGHRA, CDR2 YSYEKL. V shed 3 bases, J shed 2 bases, and the junction held 7 bases outside the gene matches. The CDR3 is CASSHDAGTTYEQYF. DNA of the CDR3: TGCGCCAGCAGCCACGACGCCGGGACTACCTACGAGCAGTACTTC.

The rearrangement uses TRBV15 and TRBJ1-5; D might be TRBD1 (6 bases). Trimming shortened V by 1 base and J by 5 bases, and 12 bases separated the two germline ends. The CDR3 contains 15 residues. CDR1 LNHNV and CDR2 YYDKDF come from the germline V gene (reference sequence). Written as DNA, the CDR3 is TGTGCCACCAGCAGAGTTGGGGGCAGCTATCAGCCCCAGCATTTT. This codes for CATSRVGGSYQPQHF.

CDR3 region: CASSLTGGPYEQYF. The CDR3 nucleotides are TGTGCCAGCAGCTTGACTGGGGGCCCCTACGAGCAGTACTTC. The chain uses TRBV11-1 and TRBJ2-7, with D possibly TRBD1 on 6 matching bases. V lost 3 bases, J lost 2 bases, and 11 bases lay in between. The CDR3 is 14 residues long. Germline CDR1 SGHAT, CDR2 FQDESV (reference sequence).

This sequence joins TRBV11-1 and TRBJ1-2, with TRBD1 identical over 8 bases. With V trimmed by 5 bases and J by 13 bases, 12 bases remained unmatched. This CDR3 comprises 13 residues. CDR1 is SGHAT, CDR2 FQDESV, per germline (reference sequence). For the CDR3, the DNA is TGTGCCAGCAGCCTTCCGGGACAGGTCCACTCCACCTTC. It translates to CASSLPGQVHSTF.

This chain links TRBV15 with TRBJ2-7; D unclear. The CDR3 extends over 12 amino acids. The germline CDR1 and CDR2 sequences are LNHNV and YYDKDF (reference sequence). Trimming removed 2 bases from V and 7 bases from J, with 9 bases in between. The CDR3 loop is CATSRRVGEQYF. CDR3 bases: TGTGCCACCAGCAGACGGGTCGGGGAGCAGTACTTC. Based on the CDR3 plus reference TRBV15 and TRBJ2-7, the full variable domain is DAMVIQNPRYQVTQFGKPVTLSCSQTLNHNVMYWYQQKSSQAPKLLFHYYDKDFNNEADTPDNFQSRRPNTSFCFLDIRSPGLGDTAMYLCATSRRVGEQYFGPGTRLTVT.

The DNA for the CDR3 is TGTGCCAGCAGCTTCGGACTAGCGGCTAAAGAGACCCAGTACTTC. Translating gives CASSFGLAAKETQYF. The V and J genes are TRBV7-8 and TRBJ2-5, with 10 positions matching TRBD2. The junction had 4 bases not matched to a gene; V was cut back by 3 bases and J by 3 bases. Germline lookup yields CDR1 SGHVS and CDR2 FQNEAQ. The CDR3 covers 15 residues.

The genes are TRBV4-1 and TRBJ1-3; D perhaps matches TRBD1 (5 bases). The germline gives CDR1 MGHRA, CDR2 YSYEKL. The CDR3 runs to 20 residues. With 1 base removed from V and 6 bases from J, the gap between germline ends came to 28 bases. The CDR3 region is CASSQGGQLKMSGSANTIYF. The CDR3 coding sequence is TGCGCCAGCAGCCAAGGCGGTCAGCTAAAGATGTCAGGGTCGGCAAACACCATATATTTT.

The gene calls are TRBV7-9 and TRBJ2-1; 13 nucleotides line up with TRBD2. Germline CDR1 is SEHNR and CDR2 is FQNEAQ (reference sequence). V lost 2 bases and J lost 4; bases outside the gene matches: 5. The CDR3 has 17 residues. CDR3 loop: CASSLRGLAGFYNEQFF. The CDR3 DNA is TGTGCCAGCAGCTTAAGGGGACTAGCGGGATTTTACAATGAGCAGTTCTTC.

The chain recombines TRBV5-4 with TRBJ2-1, with a possible D match to TRBD1 (5 bases). V was cut by 4 bases and J by 4 bases, with 15 bases left in between. Germline V gene data show CDR1 as SGHNT and CDR2 as YYREEE (reference sequence). The CDR3 extends over 15 amino acids. CDR3 sequence reads: CASSESLQGYNEQFF. CDR3 sequence (DNA): TGTGCCAGCAGCGAGTCTCTTCAGGGATACAATGAGCAGTTCTTC.

The J gene is TRBJ2-7, the V gene TRBV27, with TRBD2 as a possible D gene (6 bases). The germline V gene encodes CDR1 MNHEY and CDR2 SMNVEV (reference sequence). The CDR3 runs 15 residues. Trimming took off 5 bases at V and 1 base at J, with 15 bases between the two ends. CDR3 in amino acids: CASSVLLGGSYEQYF. CDR3 sequence (DNA): TGTGCCAGCAGTGTTTTACTCGGGGGATCCTACGAGCAGTACTTC.

The gene calls are TRBV28 and TRBJ2-7; D is ambiguous. CDR3 length: 16 amino acids. The V and J ends lost 6 bases and 0 bases respectively, with 18 bases between them. Germline CDR1 MDHEN, CDR2 SYDVKM. The chain's CDR3 is CASSDPGSPSSYEQYF. For the CDR3, the DNA is TGTGCCAGCAGCGACCCCGGGTCTCCGAGCTCCTACGAGCAGTACTTC.

The chain has TRBV6-6 and TRBJ2-7; 10 bases are shared with TRBD1. CDR3 size: 13 residues. The V segment lost 10 bases and the J segment 3 bases; nucleotides outside the gene matches: 6. The germline CDR1 and CDR2 sequences are MNHNY and SVGAGI (reference sequence). CDR3 loop: CATETGGFYEQYF. The CDR3 DNA reads TGTGCCACCGAGACAGGGGGCTTCTACGAGCAGTACTTC.

The chain recombines TRBV25-1 with TRBJ2-7; weak D call: TRBD2 (6 bases). CDR1 and CDR2 (germline): MGHDK, SYGVNS. The CDR3 consists of 11 residues. V lost 4 bases and J 6 bases, leaving 7 bases between the germline ends. CDR3 sequence (DNA): TGTGCCAGCAGTGGGAGGGCCGAGCAGTACTTC. It yields the protein CASSGRAEQYF.

The CDR3 sequence is CASSQDRGVANYGYTF. DNA for the CDR3: TGCGCCAGCAGCCAAGATCGAGGGGTAGCTAACTATGGCTACACCTTC. V is TRBV4-1 and J is TRBJ1-2, with D perhaps TRBD1 (5 bases). Germline CDR1 is MGHRA and CDR2 is YSYEKL. V was cut by 0 bases and J by 0 bases, with 11 bases left in between. The CDR3 has 16 residues.

The J gene is TRBJ2-6, the V gene TRBV30, with a tentative D call TRBD1 (5 bases). CDR3 size: 16 residues. Germline V CDR1 and CDR2: GTSNPN, SVGIG (reference sequence). Trimming took off 0 bases at V and 4 bases at J, with 13 bases between the two ends. The DNA of the CDR3 is TGTGCCTGGAGTGTACCTGGGGCGCAAGGGGCCAACGTCCTGACTTTC. This sequence encodes CAWSVPGAQGANVLTF.

This clone was detected once. The V call is TRBV5-1, the J call TRBJ2-3, with TRBD2 matching over 14 bases. This CDR3 has 17 amino acids. Per the germline V gene, CDR1 is SGHRS and CDR2 is YFSETQ. V lost 0 bases and J lost 3; bases outside the gene matches: 3. CDR3: CASSLAGTSGGTDTQYF. CDR3 sequence (DNA): TGCGCCAGCAGCTTGGCAGGGACTAGCGGGGGTACAGATACGCAGTATTTT.